This is a list of T cell receptor beta chains from one sample in a study of blood T cell repertoires in COVID-19. Method: immunoSEQ multiplex PCR; TCRdb's copy keeps in-frame clones and lacks some. This table has about 270,000 clones, roughly 86% appearing once. Sequencing was done on a sample of peripheral blood. The origin of the receptors is a middle-aged man with active or convalescent COVID-19. The CDR3 runs from the conserved cysteine through the conserved F or W. A D gene is named only where the DNA matches it firmly. Clone size is stated in some rows and not others, as once, few, many or a class when expanded.

d_call	v_call	clone_size	j_call	cdr3_nt	cdr3_aa
.	TRBV9	.	TRBJ2-3	TGTGCCAGCAGCGTAGGCGCCCGCTCTAGCACAGATACGCAGTATTTT	CASSVGARSSTDTQYF
.	TRBV7-9	.	TRBJ1-1	TGTGCCAGCAGGCCTGTCGACAGTTCCACTGAAGCTTTCTTT	CASRPVDSSTEAFF
.	TRBV6-5	.	TRBJ1-2	TGTGCCAGCAGTTATCTGGCCTTGGATGGCTACACCTTC	CASSYLALDGYTF
.	TRBV5-6	.	TRBJ2-1	TGTGCCAGCAGCACAATGTACAATGAGCAGTTCTTC	CASSTMYNEQFF
.	TRBV5-1	.	TRBJ1-1	TGCGCCAGCAGCTCGACGGGGAGACTTGAAGCTTTCTTT	CASSSTGRLEAFF
.	TRBV28	.	TRBJ1-6	TGTGCCAGCAGCCCCTCCCGGCGGGGAAGCAATCTGAGATCACCCCTCCACTTT	CASSPSRRGSNLRSPLHF
TRBD2	TRBV9	.	TRBJ2-1	TGTGCCAGCTCGGGCGGACTAGCTGGGGGTGAGCAGTTCTTC	CASSGGLAGGEQFF
.	TRBV7-8	.	TRBJ1-4	TGTGCCAGCAGCTACGGGAGGGGTAATGAAAAACTGTTTTTT	CASSYGRGNEKLFF
.	TRBV4-1	.	TRBJ1-2	TGCGCCAGCAGCCAAGGTGGAGGCTTCTATGGCTACACCTTC	CASSQGGGFYGYTF
.	TRBV28	.	TRBJ2-2	TGTGCCAGCAGCCCTACCCTACAGGGAACGAACACCGGGGAGCTGTTTTTT	CASSPTLQGTNTGELFF
TRBD1	TRBV7-2	.	TRBJ1-6	TGTGCCAGCAGCTTAGGTTCAGGGGGTAATTCACCCCTCCACTTT	CASSLGSGGNSPLHF
TRBD1	TRBV18	.	TRBJ2-7	TGTGCCAGCTCAGGGACAGTGCCGCCCGAGCAGTACTTC	CASSGTVPPEQYF
TRBD1	TRBV3-1/TRBV3-2	.	TRBJ2-1	TGTGCCAGCAGCCGACAGGGGCCTGTATACAATGAGCAGTTCTTC	CASSRQGPVYNEQFF
TRBD2	TRBV5-1	.	TRBJ2-3	TGCGCCAGCGGGGGGACTAGCGGGAGGACAGATACGCAGTATTTT	CASGGTSGRTDTQYF
.	TRBV7-3	.	TRBJ1-2	TGTGCCAGCATCCCCCACTCGGCGGGCACCCGATATGGCTACACCTTC	CASIPHSAGTRYGYTF
.	TRBV11-2	once	TRBJ2-4	TGTGCCAGCAACCCGCAGGGCGGAAACATTCAGTACTTC	CASNPQGGNIQYF
TRBD1	TRBV6-6	.	TRBJ1-4	TGTGCCAGCAGTCCGGGACAGGGCTGGGAAAAACTGTTTTTT	CASSPGQGWEKLFF
.	TRBV21-1	.	TRBJ2-2	TGTGCCAGCAGGTTATACAGGGAACAGAGTAGGGCCGGGGAGCTGTTTTTT	CASRLYREQSRAGELFF
TRBD2	TRBV9	.	TRBJ2-5	TGTGCCAGCAGCGTAGCGGGAGGGCAGGAGACCCAGTACTTC	CASSVAGGQETQYF
.	TRBV19	.	TRBJ1-5	TGTGCCAGTAGTATATTGGGCAGGCGTAGCAATCAGCCCCAGCATTTT	CASSILGRRSNQPQHF
.	TRBV14	.	TRBJ1-1	TGTGCCAGCAGCCCGTTACAGGTAGACACTGAAGCTTTCTTT	CASSPLQVDTEAFF
.	TRBV27	many	TRBJ1-6	TGTGCCAGCAGTTACAGCTCCTATAATTCACCCCTCCACTTT	CASSYSSYNSPLHF
TRBD1	TRBV7-8	.	TRBJ2-5	TGTGCCAGCAGCTTAGAGGGACAGGGGGCTGAGACCCAGTACTTC	CASSLEGQGAETQYF
TRBD1	TRBV29-1	.	TRBJ2-1	TGCAGCGGACAGGGTCGATGGCAGTTCTTC	CSGQGRWQFF
.	TRBV19	.	TRBJ2-1	TGTGCCAGTAGTATAGCTCTCGGGACTCAGCAGTTCTTC	CASSIALGTQQFF
TRBD1	TRBV19	.	TRBJ1-1	TGTGCCAGTAGTGTGGACAGGGGGTCGAGCAAGGACACTGAAGCTTTCTTT	CASSVDRGSSKDTEAFF
TRBD1	TRBV7-9	.	TRBJ1-4	TGTGCCAGCAGCTTAGCGGACAGGGGGCGGGATGAAAAACTGTTTTTT	CASSLADRGRDEKLFF
TRBD1	TRBV7-9	.	TRBJ2-3	TGTGCCAGCAGCTTAGTAGACAGGGTAACAGATACGCAGTATTTT	CASSLVDRVTDTQYF
TRBD2	TRBV2	.	TRBJ2-1	TGTGCCAGCAGTGGGACTAGCGGGAGGGGGTCCTACAATGAGCAGTTCTTC	CASSGTSGRGSYNEQFF
.	TRBV5-1	.	TRBJ1-6	TGCGCCAGCAGCTTGTCAGGATTAGGGGATTCACCCCTCCACTTT	CASSLSGLGDSPLHF
TRBD1	TRBV18	.	TRBJ2-2	TGTGCCAGCTCACCACAAGGACAGGGGATTCAAACCGGGGAGCTGTTTTTT	CASSPQGQGIQTGELFF
TRBD1	TRBV5-6	.	TRBJ2-7	TGTGCCAGCAGCCGAGGACAGGGGATTTACGAGCAGTACTTC	CASSRGQGIYEQYF
.	TRBV5-4	.	TRBJ1-4	TGTGCCAGCAGTCCAACAGGGTCTCCTAATGAAAAACTGTTTTTT	CASSPTGSPNEKLFF
TRBD1	TRBV4-1	.	TRBJ1-4	TGCGCCAGCAGCCAAGTTGGCCGGGACAGAGTAACTAATGAAAAACTGTTTTTT	CASSQVGRDRVTNEKLFF
.	TRBV19	.	TRBJ2-1	TGTGCCAGTAGTATAGCCCTTCAGGGCGATTCCTACAATGAGCAGTTCTTC	CASSIALQGDSYNEQFF
.	TRBV6-1	.	TRBJ2-1	TGTGCCAGCAGTGATGTTACAGGAAACAATGAGCAGTTCTTC	CASSDVTGNNEQFF
.	TRBV6-5	.	TRBJ1-3	TGTGCCAGCTCCTTAACAGGGTCTGGAAACACCATATATTTT	CASSLTGSGNTIYF
TRBD1	TRBV6-1	few	TRBJ1-5	TGTGCCAGCAGTGAACAGGGGGGAAGGCAGCCCCAGCATTTT	CASSEQGGRQPQHF
.	TRBV24-1	.	TRBJ1-2	TGTGCCACCAGTGATTTCCTCGGGGGCTACACCTTC	CATSDFLGGYTF
.	TRBV3-1/TRBV3-2	.	TRBJ2-3	TGTGCCAGCAGCCTGGTGAGGGAACCTTCGCATACGCAGTATTTT	CASSLVREPSHTQYF
.	TRBV30	.	TRBJ1-3	TGTGCCTGGAGTGTAGAGGGTGGAAACACCATATATTTT	CAWSVEGGNTIYF
.	TRBV18	.	TRBJ2-1	TGTGCCAGCTCTCCGGGGATTGTAGGAACCTACAATGAGCAGTTCTTC	CASSPGIVGTYNEQFF
.	TRBV3-1/TRBV3-2	.	TRBJ1-5	TGTGCCAGCAGCCAGTCTCCCAATCAGCCCCAGCATTTT	CASSQSPNQPQHF
TRBD1	TRBV4-1	.	TRBJ1-2	TGCGCCAGCAGCCCCCTTATTGGGACAGCCCTCGCTGGCTATGGCTACACCTTC	CASSPLIGTALAGYGYTF
.	TRBV7-9	.	TRBJ2-2	TGTGCCAGCAGCTTAGAGGCGGGGACCACCGGGGAGCTGTTTTTT	CASSLEAGTTGELFF
.	TRBV7-3	.	TRBJ1-2	TGTGCCAGCAGCCCGGGGGGCTTGGGCTATGGCTACACCTTC	CASSPGGLGYGYTF
.	TRBV20-1	.	TRBJ1-2	TGCAGTGCTAGTCTCAGGCTCTATGGCTACACCTTC	CSASLRLYGYTF
TRBD1	TRBV28	.	TRBJ1-5	TGTGCCAGCACCCTTACTGGGACAGCGCGCAATCAGCCCCAGCATTTT	CASTLTGTARNQPQHF
.	TRBV30	.	TRBJ1-5	TGTGCCTGGAGTGGGGAGCTCAATCAGCCCCAGCATTTT	CAWSGELNQPQHF
.	TRBV6-5	once	TRBJ1-6	TGTGCCAGCAGTTCCTTAGGCGAGGATACCTCACCCCTCCACTTT	CASSSLGEDTSPLHF
TRBD2	TRBV12-5	.	TRBJ2-2	TGTGCTAGTGGTTTGAGCGGTGGGGGACTAGCGGGGAACACCGGGGAGCTGTTTTTT	CASGLSGGGLAGNTGELFF
.	TRBV9	.	TRBJ1-6	TGTGCCAGCAGCTTGACAGACAATAATTCACCCCTCCACTTT	CASSLTDNNSPLHF
TRBD2	TRBV11-3	.	TRBJ2-2	TGTGCCAGCAGCCGACTAGCGGGGGCCTCGCGCGGGGAGCTGTTTTTT	CASSRLAGASRGELFF
.	TRBV14	.	TRBJ2-7	TGTGCCAGTGGCCCCTTAGCCCGCTCCTACGAGCAGTACTTC	CASGPLARSYEQYF
TRBD2	TRBV5-5	.	TRBJ2-7	TGTGCCAGCAGCTTGGGGTCGACTAGCGGGTACTACGAGCAGTACTTC	CASSLGSTSGYYEQYF
TRBD1	TRBV6-5	once	TRBJ2-2	TGTGCCAGCAGCCTTGACAGGGGGAATATCGGGGAGCTGTTTTTT	CASSLDRGNIGELFF
TRBD1	TRBV9	once	TRBJ1-3	TGTGCCAGCAGCGTAGTCACAGGGGGTTATGGAAACACCATATATTTT	CASSVVTGGYGNTIYF
TRBD1	TRBV5-4	.	TRBJ1-3	TGTGCCAGCAGCTTAGGACAGGGGTTGGGAAACACCATATATTTT	CASSLGQGLGNTIYF
.	TRBV10-3	.	TRBJ1-2	TGTGCCATCAGTGAGTCGAGGGACACGTCTGGCTACACCTTC	CAISESRDTSGYTF